This T cell receptor (beta chain) was observed in a study of beta chain features in type 1 diabetes. Study-wide results and caveats: Patients with type 1 diabetes showed fewer VDJ junction insertions and more deletions. A cDNA-based sequencing approach could over-represent cells with high TCR expression. Type 1 diabetes patients had moderately but significantly shorter TCRB CDR3s in all four CD4+ subsets.

Only a few counts were recorded for this clone. The antigen is not known. Expressed TCRB transcripts were sequenced because the entire RNA isolate underwent reverse transcription. Naive, central memory and regulatory T cell samples averaged roughly 3.6 million immunoSEQ reads each. Only in-frame clones appear in the TCRdb table, and some are missing; sequencing was by immunoSEQ multiplex PCR. This sample has 140,000 or so clones, with under 11% found just once. Germline V lookup: CDR1 LGHNA, CDR2 YSLEER. There are 15 residues in the CDR3. V lost 1 base, J lost 3 bases, and 12 bases lay in between. The chain has TRBV4-3 and TRBJ1-2; D is ambiguous. This TCR was recovered from a man younger than 35 in good health. The sample taken for sequencing was naive CD4+ T cells from blood. The CDR3 loop reads CASSQAIPNYYGYTF. DNA for the CDR3: TGCGCCAGCAGCCAAGCAATACCGAACTACTATGGCTACACCTTC.